Listed below are T cell receptor beta chains from one sample, sequenced in a study of early T cells in non-severe SARS-CoV-2 infection. TCRdb independently ran MiXCR on the 5' RACE reads; one entry per CDR3 protein. Of tens of thousands of distinct CDR3 sequences listed, about 9.4% are singletons. Sequenced: whole blood. These receptors all stem from an adult who was a healthcare worker with PCR-confirmed SARS-CoV-2 infection or an uninfected control (not recorded which). Each CDR3 is given with its conserved first and last residue. D genes are given only for firm matches. Part of the rows lack a size; the others show once, few, many or a class for expanded clones.

CDR3 length: 13
V gene: TRBV4-1
J gene: TRBJ2-3
clone size: -
D gene: -
CDR3 DNA: TGCGCCAGCAGCCACCCGCGAACAGATACGCAGTATTTT
CDR3 protein: CASSHPRTDTQYF

CDR3 length: 15
V gene: TRBV5-1
J gene: TRBJ1-1
clone size: -
D gene: -
CDR3 DNA: TGCGCCAGCAGCTGGTTTCCGACCCCGAACACTGAAGCTTTCTTT
CDR3 protein: CASSWFPTPNTEAFF

CDR3 length: 15
V gene: TRBV3-1
J gene: TRBJ2-1
clone size: many
D gene: TRBD2
CDR3 DNA: TGTGCCAGCAGCCAAGAATCATTGTCTAGCGGGTTCCTAGTTTTC
CDR3 protein: CASSQESLSSGFLVF

CDR3 length: 13
V gene: TRBV14
J gene: TRBJ2-3
clone size: few
D gene: -
CDR3 DNA: TGTGCCAGCAGGCCATCTATCGCAGATACGCAGTATTTT
CDR3 protein: CASRPSIADTQYF

CDR3 length: 18
V gene: TRBV20-1
J gene: TRBJ1-5
clone size: -
D gene: -
CDR3 DNA: TGCAGTGCTAGAGATCCGACAGATATTATCCTGAGCAATCAGCCCCAGCATTTT
CDR3 protein: CSARDPTDIILSNQPQHF

CDR3 length: 13
V gene: TRBV2
J gene: TRBJ2-7
clone size: -
D gene: -
CDR3 DNA: TGTGCCAGCAGTGAAGTCCGTGTTTCCGCGCAGTACTTC
CDR3 protein: CASSEVRVSAQYF

CDR3 length: 14
V gene: TRBV3-1
J gene: TRBJ2-7
clone size: few
D gene: -
CDR3 DNA: TGTGCCAGCAGCCAAGGACTAAACTCCTACGAGCAGTACTTC
CDR3 protein: CASSQGLNSYEQYF

CDR3 length: 12
V gene: TRBV13
J gene: TRBJ2-1
clone size: -
D gene: -
CDR3 DNA: TGTGCCAGCAGCTTGGGGGCGACTGAGCAGTTCTTC
CDR3 protein: CASSLGATEQFF

CDR3 length: 15
V gene: TRBV7-8
J gene: TRBJ2-1
clone size: -
D gene: -
CDR3 DNA: TGTGCCAGCAGCAGCCTGCTAGCTTCGGGCAATGAGCAGTTCTTC
CDR3 protein: CASSSLLASGNEQFF

CDR3 length: 11
V gene: TRBV20-1
J gene: TRBJ2-7
clone size: many
D gene: -
CDR3 DNA: TGCAGTGCTATGCTCGCCTACGAGCAGTACTTC
CDR3 protein: CSAMLAYEQYF